This T cell receptor beta chain originates from a study of blood T cells in healthy people across ages. Whole-study findings and limits: Versus aged donors, long-lived donors had higher diversity and more naive CD4+ cells.

For the second PCR, which ran for about 6 to 11 cycles, a sample-barcoded 5' primer and a J-beta primer mix were used. Tagging of each cDNA molecule was performed by a template-switch adaptor with 12 random nucleotides. MiXCR, applied by TCRdb to the 5' RACE reads, yields one record per CDR3 protein. The sample includes around 1,500,000 distinct CDR3 sequences, 42% of them seen just once. The CDR3 is 12 amino acids. V lost 2 bases to trimming and J lost 4 bases, with 5 bases between them. From germline, CDR1 is LGHDT and CDR2 YNNKEL (reference sequence). This clonotype was seen a handful of times. What it recognizes is unknown.

Sequenced: blood. The J gene is TRBJ2-5, the V gene TRBV3-1; no reliable D call. The sequence was obtained from a woman younger than 35 in good health. The CDR3 DNA reads as TGTGCCAGCAGCCAATTGTCAGAGACCCAGTACTTC. Its translation: CASSQLSETQYF.